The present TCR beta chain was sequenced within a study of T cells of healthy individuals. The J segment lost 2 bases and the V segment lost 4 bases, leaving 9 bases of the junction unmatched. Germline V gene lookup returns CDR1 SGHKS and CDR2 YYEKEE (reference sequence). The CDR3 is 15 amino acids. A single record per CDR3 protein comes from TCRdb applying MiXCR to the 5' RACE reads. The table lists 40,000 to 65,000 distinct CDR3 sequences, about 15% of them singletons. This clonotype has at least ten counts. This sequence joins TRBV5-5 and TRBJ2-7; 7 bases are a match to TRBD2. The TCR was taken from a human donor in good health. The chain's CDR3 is CASSQGLSNTYEQYF. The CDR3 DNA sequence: TGTGCCAGCAGCCAGGGACTATCCAATACCTACGAGCAGTACTTC. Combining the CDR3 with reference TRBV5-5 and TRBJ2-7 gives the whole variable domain DAGVTQSPTHLIKTRGQQVTLRCSPISGHKSVSWYQQVLGQGPQFIFQYYEKEERGRGNFPDRFSARQFPNYSSELNVNALLLGDSALYLCASSQGLSNTYEQYFGPGTRLTVT.